The text below deals with one T cell receptor (beta chain). This clone has just a few counts. Its cognate antigen has yet to be identified. No much larger clone exists at a distance of one base, and base qualities are not known. Library preparation employed the immunoSEQ multiplex PCR assay. The multiplex PCR relied on a mix of 60 forward primers for TCR Vbeta segments and 13 reverse primers for TCR Jbeta segments. A multiplex PCR assay on genomic DNA amplified the CDR3 region of rearranged TCR beta genes. Amplified TCR beta libraries were sequenced as 87-base-pair reads on the Illumina HiSeq System. The paper's data handling went like this. A later analysis counted tens of millions of unique TCR beta chains across the 690 or so repertoires, and some 11 million of these chains were shared by at least two donors. Raw reads were error-corrected and collapsed into unique sequences with a nearest-neighbor algorithm that merged closely related sequences to remove PCR and sequencing errors. CDR3 sequences were aligned to IMGT reference sequences to assign V, D and J gene segments. For a sequence to be retained, a match of at least six nucleotides to both a V gene segment and a J gene segment was required. A rearrangement was called productive if the CDR3 had no stop codons and remained in frame with V and J, and every other rearrangement was called non-productive. Following IMGT convention, CDR3 was defined as the stretch from the second conserved V-encoded cysteine up to the conserved J-encoded phenylalanine. Sequences without an unambiguous match to a single V gene segment were excluded from the earlier analysis of 587 of the donors. In an earlier analysis of some 590 of the donors, V segments were called functional above 56.7% productive rearrangements and were called segregating when the between-donor standard deviation exceeded 5%. A statistical classification framework was developed to diagnose cytomegalovirus status using the catalog of TCR beta chain sequences. A later analysis assigned V and J genes by comparing TCR nucleotide sequences with IMGT/GENE-DB human TR gene sequences. The TCRdist pipeline was used in a later analysis to assign CDR3 sequences and most-parsimonious VDJ recombination scenarios. In a later analysis, each TCR beta chain was defined by its CDR3 amino acid sequence together with its V-gene family, and reads without a unique V-gene family were excluded. To address suspected cross-contamination and a sequencing artifact, a later analysis removed a few hundred highly shared, low-generation-probability nucleotide sequences. In a later analysis, a clonal expansion index for each public chain was calculated from normalized within-repertoire ranks of inferred template counts. In a later analysis, generation probabilities were computed using a VDJ recombination model fitted to out-of-frame rearrangements, and the results were checked against IGoR. In a later analysis, TCR-TCR, TCR-HLA and TCR-CMV co-occurrence was scored with hypergeometric tests, and a repertoire-size bias correction was applied to TCR pairs. To estimate false discovery rates, a later analysis permuted the HLA or CMV assignments 20 times. In a later analysis, co-occurring TCRs were grouped using DBSCAN, with TCRdist sequence similarity added in when clustering inside HLA-allele-positive subsets. Repertoires with fewer than 30,000 or more than 120,000 public chains, plus five repertoires with anomalous nucleotide sharing, were excluded from co-occurrence clustering. TCRdb provides this immuneACCESS table in a form limited to in-frame rearrangements. Some clones are lacking; in checked studies, under half of them reflect an unresolved V gene, and why the rest are absent is not known. Clonal size and the V and J genes are those of that table, whereas D and trimming came from the DNA. The table for this sample lists around 250,000 clones; around 81% of them were counted only once. Under 8% of the sample goes to the ten largest clones.

These data originate in a study of cytomegalovirus exposure and HLA in healthy donors (dated by TCRdb to 2016 to 2017). A note on the overall study: An earlier analysis of approximately 640 of the donors reported more than 250 Gb of sequence data and around 110 million unique TCR beta sequences from approximately 180 million T cells. A later genetic analysis took genome-wide SNP genotypes for about 55% of the roughly 700 donors and used that subset as a discovery cohort. Because of strong linkage in the cohort, 5 or 6 DR-DQ haplotypes were treated as single units for association and clustering. Class I and class II HLA loci were covered by the typing at four-digit resolution. The study was designed to test whether signatures of past pathogen exposure could be identified by cataloging public T cell receptors. To predict cytomegalovirus infection status, the study brought together high-throughput TCR immunosequencing, statistical association of individual TCRs with disease status, and machine learning. Typing coverage differed by locus: A, B, C, DRB1 and DQB1 were typed in roughly 629-640 donors, DQA1 in about 560, DPA1 in around 580, and DPB1 in 400 to 480. The later analysis used no new phenotypic data to find candidate immune exposures, relying instead on TCR beta sequences and their occurrence across donors. Roughly 300 gigabases of sequencing data and around 80 million unique TCR sequences made up an early release that covered several hundred HLA-typed donors. Besides the first cohort of 666 subjects, a separate validation cohort made up of 120 or so different subjects was used. Alongside the repertoire data, information on donor age, sex, ethnicity and CMV serostatus was compiled. An earlier analysis of 500 to 650 of the donors applied high-throughput TCR beta sequencing to assess whether each TCR beta V gene segment acted as functional or pseudogenic. Using immunosequencing, the study profiled T cell repertoires from 500 to 800 subjects and related those repertoires to cytomegalovirus serostatus. Across under 500 genotyped donors of the cohort, an average of about 240,000 unique TCR beta nucleotide sequences per donor were sequenced, and approximately 17% of those sequences were non-productive. The genetic ancestry cluster associated with self-reported Caucasian donors included around four fifths of the 398 genotyped donors. To study patterns of TCR occurrence, a later analysis re-analyzed previously published TCR beta repertoires from under 750 donors and added high-resolution HLA genotyping. Every repertoire in the discovery cohort had been generated on one and the same sequencing platform.

Including the terminal cysteine and phenylalanine, the CDR3 comprises 16 residues. Only the CDR3 part of the read is kept: 48 bases, read in frame from the first base. CDR1 and CDR2, per the germline V gene, are MDHEN and SYDVKM. V loses 2 bases, J loses 6 bases, and the germline ends lie 17 bases apart. Paper-wide results and their limitations: A later genetic analysis reported fewer N-insertions in productive TCRs among donors in an Asian-associated ancestry cluster than the approximately 700-donor mean. The study listed 164 TCR beta chains as associated with cytomegalovirus. Across donors, most TCR sequences were observed very rarely, whereas some public TCRs were present in many individuals. A few of the identified cytomegalovirus-associated TCR beta chains were confirmed in vitro to be specific for cytomegalovirus antigens. In a later analysis, TCR association rates were found to vary across HLA loci, with the most associated TCRs seen for DRB1 alleles and the fewest for HLA-C alleles. In a later analysis, HLA-associated TCR beta chains were found to be more clonally expanded and to have lower generation probabilities than equally common non-associated chains. The earlier analysis of 587 of the donors excluded some 15 rarely observed V segments, including chromosome 9 orphons, because counts were too low. This cohort had only TCR beta chains sequenced, and the lack of alpha or paired-chain data limited which features could be detected. A further reported finding was that TCR beta sequences accurately predicted the HLA-A and HLA-B alleles for most subjects in the first cohort. According to a later analysis, most CMV-associated TCR beta chains appeared to be HLA-restricted, and the HLA associations seemed to be driven largely by CMV exposure. An association between a missense DCLRE1C variant and V-gene and J-gene trimming of TCR beta chains was found in a later genetic analysis and replicated in an independent cohort. Some IMGT-functional V segments, including TRBV6-2 and TRBV6-3, could not be distinguished by the 87-base-pair reads and were therefore excluded. For the cohort, immune exposure information was limited to CMV serostatus. Linkage disequilibrium might explain the correlated functional status among segregating V segments, but an unknown experimental factor could not be ruled out. The presence/absence analyses assumed that sequencing depth was roughly uniform across donors, and that assumption may not be true. The classifier was reported to diagnose cytomegalovirus status with high specificity and sensitivity in both the original cohort and the validation cohort. A cluster of highly shared sequence variants was judged likely to represent a technical artifact of the sequencing pipeline. The authors suggested that the approach could potentially be extended to other disease states and immunological phenotypes. In an earlier analysis of a few hundred of the donors, most TCR beta V segments were observed in productive rearrangements about 87% or about 30% of the time, broadly matching IMGT annotations. Because HLA typing was unavailable for some donors at each locus, only the typed subset was used in association tests. A later analysis reported that several top co-occurrence clusters appeared linked to parvovirus B19, influenza, CMV and Epstein-Barr virus. A later analysis associated about 17,000 TCR beta sequences with specific HLA alleles at a false discovery rate of 0.05. When HLA alleles, especially DR and DQ, strongly co-occurred, attributing TCR associations to individual alleles was difficult.

The cohort consisted of 600 or so healthy bone marrow donors. At the time of sampling, every cohort member was nominally healthy, though immune exposures that went unrecorded were likely present. The donor tested CMV seropositive and was one of the 289 seropositive cohort members. A peripheral blood sample was provided by each donor, and peripheral blood mononuclear cells were used for TCR beta sequencing. Genomic DNA extraction from the blood cell samples was performed with the Qiagen DNeasy Blood Extraction Kit. This TCR was recovered from a woman between 55 and 75 years old in good health and CMV-seropositive. This chain joins TRBV28 to TRBJ1-5; a weak D assignment points to TRBD1 (5 bases agree). The source material was PBMCs. The nucleotide sequence reads as follows: TGTGCCAGCAGTTTAGCCCCCGGCAGGGCTGTTCAGCCCCAGCATTTT. Translation gives CASSLAPGRAVQPQHF.